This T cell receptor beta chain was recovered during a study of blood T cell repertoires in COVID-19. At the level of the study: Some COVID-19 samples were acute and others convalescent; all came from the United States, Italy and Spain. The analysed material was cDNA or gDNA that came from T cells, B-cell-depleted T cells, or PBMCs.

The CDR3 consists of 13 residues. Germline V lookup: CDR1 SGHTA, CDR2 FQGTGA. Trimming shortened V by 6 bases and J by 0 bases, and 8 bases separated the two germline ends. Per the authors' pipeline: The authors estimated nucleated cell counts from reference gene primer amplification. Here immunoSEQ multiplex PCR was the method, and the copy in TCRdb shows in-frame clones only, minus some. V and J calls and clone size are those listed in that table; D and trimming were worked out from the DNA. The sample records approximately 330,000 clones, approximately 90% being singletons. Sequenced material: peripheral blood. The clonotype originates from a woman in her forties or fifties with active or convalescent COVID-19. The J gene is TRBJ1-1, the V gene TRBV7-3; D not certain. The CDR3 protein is CASRLNMNTEAFF. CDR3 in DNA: TGTGCCAGCAGATTGAACATGAACACTGAAGCTTTCTTT.